This T cell receptor (beta chain) was found in a study of Tregs in tolerant kidney transplant recipients. Sequenced by immunoSEQ multiplex PCR; TCRdb stores in-frame clones only, minus some. This sample has some 90,000 clones, with 85% to 95% found just once. CD4+CD25+CD127- Tregs, CD4+CD25- non-Tregs, CD4 and CD8 cells were sorted. To note about this clone: Its antigen is unidentified.

Overall study findings and caveats: This study did not directly address biological reproducibility. Expanding Tregs on activated donor B cells appeared to best identify donor-specific TCRbeta clones. The small number of patients limits these findings pending further validation.

The CDR3 length is 16 residues. The ends were cut back, 0 bases at V and 5 bases at J, with 13 bases in the middle. Germline lookup yields CDR1 MGHRA and CDR2 YSYEKL. This TCR was recovered from a human donor in good health. V is TRBV4-1 and J is TRBJ1-4; D perhaps matches TRBD1 (5 bases). The sequencing sample was made of CD8+ T cells from blood. CDR3: CASSQDIRAGNEKLFF. The CDR3 bases are TGCGCCAGCAGCCAAGATATCAGGGCCGGAAATGAAAAACTGTTTTTT.